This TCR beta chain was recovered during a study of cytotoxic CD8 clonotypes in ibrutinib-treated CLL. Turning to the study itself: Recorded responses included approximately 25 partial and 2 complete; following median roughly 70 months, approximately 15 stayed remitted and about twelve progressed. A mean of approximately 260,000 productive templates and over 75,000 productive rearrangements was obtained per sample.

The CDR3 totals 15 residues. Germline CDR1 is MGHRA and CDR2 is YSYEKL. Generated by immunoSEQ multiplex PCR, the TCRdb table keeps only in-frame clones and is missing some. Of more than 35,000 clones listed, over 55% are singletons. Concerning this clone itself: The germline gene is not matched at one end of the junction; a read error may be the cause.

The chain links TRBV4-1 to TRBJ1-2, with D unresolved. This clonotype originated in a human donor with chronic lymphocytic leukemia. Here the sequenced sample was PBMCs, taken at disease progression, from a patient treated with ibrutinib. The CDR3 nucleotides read TGCGCCAGCAGCCGAGGTCAGGCGGCTCAATATGGCTGCACCTTC. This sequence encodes CASSRGQAAQYGCTF.